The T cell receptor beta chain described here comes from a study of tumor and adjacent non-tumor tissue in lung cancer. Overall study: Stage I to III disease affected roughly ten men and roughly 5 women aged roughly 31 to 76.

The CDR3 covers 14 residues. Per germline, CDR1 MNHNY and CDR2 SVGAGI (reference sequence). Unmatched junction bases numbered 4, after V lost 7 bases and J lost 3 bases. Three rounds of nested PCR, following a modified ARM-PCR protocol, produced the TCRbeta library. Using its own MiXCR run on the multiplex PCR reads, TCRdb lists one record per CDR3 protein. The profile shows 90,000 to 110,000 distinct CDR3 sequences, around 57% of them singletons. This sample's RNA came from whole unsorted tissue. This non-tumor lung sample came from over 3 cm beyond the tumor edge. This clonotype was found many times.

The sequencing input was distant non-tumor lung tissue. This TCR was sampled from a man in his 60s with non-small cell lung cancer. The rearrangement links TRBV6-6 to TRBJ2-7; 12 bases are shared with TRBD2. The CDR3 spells CASKLTSGSYEQYF. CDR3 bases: TGTGCCAGCAAACTGACTAGCGGGAGCTACGAGCAGTACTTC.